The clone carrying this TCR beta chain was observed a handful of times. Its antigen remains unidentified. Using immunoSEQ multiplex PCR, the repertoire was profiled, and TCRdb retains in-frame clones only, with some absent. The data show around 28,000 clones, roughly four fifths seen once. The data originate from a study of CD4 T cells in relation to SARS-CoV-2 and coronaviruses. V dropped 6 bases and J dropped 5; count of bases not matched to a gene: 8. CDR3 size: 14 residues. The germline gives CDR1 LGHDT, CDR2 YNNKEL (reference sequence). The chain couples TRBV3-1 (or the pseudogene TRBV3-2) to TRBJ1-2, with 8 bases fitting TRBD1. The sample comprised memory CD4+ T cells from PBMCs, cultured in vitro. This TCR was sampled from an adult with COVID-19. Here the CDR3 DNA reads TGTGCCAGCAGTCAGACAGGGGTAGGATATGGCTACACCTTC. This codes for CASSQTGVGYGYTF.